This T cell receptor beta chain derives from a study of Ad26.COV2.S vaccination and SARS-CoV-2 variants. As for the study in general: Donor got 5x10^10 or 1x10^11 viral particles of Ad26.COV2.S. Whole-study findings and limits: Comparable non-spike TCR breadth was observed in vaccine and placebo recipients.

This CDR3 comprises 19 residues. CDR1 is SEHNR, CDR2 FQNEAQ, per germline (reference sequence). V trimming: 5 bases; J trimming: 0 bases; junction bases outside the gene matches: 12. Concerning this clone itself: The antigen remains unidentified.

Treatment described: roughly 20 received Ad26.COV2.S at low or high dose, single or two shots; 5 received placebo; per-sample allocation not given. The investigators took samples on day 63 after the first vaccine or placebo injection. Vaccination employed an Ad26 vector expressing the Wuhan-strain SARS-CoV-2 spike. Measured with immunoSEQ multiplex PCR; TCRdb has only the in-frame clones, and not every one. The sample comprises roughly 380,000 clones, around 87% of which are singletons, and 3.4% rests with the top ten. V usage is TRBV7-9 and J usage is TRBJ2-1; TRBD2 matches 11 bases. Here the sequenced sample was peripheral blood, taken in a trial of Ad26.COV2.S vaccine versus placebo. This TCR derives from a person aged 18-60 years who received the Ad26.COV2.S COVID-19 vaccine or a placebo. CDR3 region: CASSLTSGGRVSSYNEQFF. DNA of the CDR3: TGTGCCAGCAGCCTAACTAGCGGGGGCCGAGTAAGCTCCTACAATGAGCAGTTCTTC.